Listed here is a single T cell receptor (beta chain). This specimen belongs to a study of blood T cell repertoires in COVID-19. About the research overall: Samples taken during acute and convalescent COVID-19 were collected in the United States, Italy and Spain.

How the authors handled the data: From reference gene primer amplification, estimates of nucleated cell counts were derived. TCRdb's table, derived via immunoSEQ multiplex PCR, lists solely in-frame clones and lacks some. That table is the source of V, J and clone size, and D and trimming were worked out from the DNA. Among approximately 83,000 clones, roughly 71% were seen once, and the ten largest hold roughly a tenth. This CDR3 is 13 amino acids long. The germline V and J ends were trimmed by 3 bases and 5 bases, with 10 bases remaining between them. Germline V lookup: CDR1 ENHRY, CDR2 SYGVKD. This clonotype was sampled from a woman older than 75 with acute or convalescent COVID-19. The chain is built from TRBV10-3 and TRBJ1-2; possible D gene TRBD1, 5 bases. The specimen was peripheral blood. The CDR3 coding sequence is TGTGCCATCAGTGACGACAGAGCATATGGCTACACCTTC. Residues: CAISDDRAYGYTF.